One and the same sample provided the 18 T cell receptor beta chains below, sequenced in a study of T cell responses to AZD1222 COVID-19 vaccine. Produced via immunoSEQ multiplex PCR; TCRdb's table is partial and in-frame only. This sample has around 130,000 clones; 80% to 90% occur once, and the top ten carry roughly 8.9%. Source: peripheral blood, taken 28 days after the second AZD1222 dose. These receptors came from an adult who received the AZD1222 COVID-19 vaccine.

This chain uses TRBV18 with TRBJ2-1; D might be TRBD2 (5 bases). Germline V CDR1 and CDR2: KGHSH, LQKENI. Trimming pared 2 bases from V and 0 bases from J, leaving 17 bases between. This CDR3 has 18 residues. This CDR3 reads CASSPKPGSGSSYNEQFF. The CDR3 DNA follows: TGTGCCAGCTCACCAAAACCAGGTTCGGGGAGCTCCTACAATGAGCAGTTCTTC.

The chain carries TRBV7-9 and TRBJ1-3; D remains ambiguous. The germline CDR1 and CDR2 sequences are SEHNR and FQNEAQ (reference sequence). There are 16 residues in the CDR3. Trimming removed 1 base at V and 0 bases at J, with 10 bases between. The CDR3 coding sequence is TGTGCCAGCAGCTTAGGGGGTCCTTTCTCTGGAAACACCATATATTTT. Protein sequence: CASSLGGPFSGNTIYF.

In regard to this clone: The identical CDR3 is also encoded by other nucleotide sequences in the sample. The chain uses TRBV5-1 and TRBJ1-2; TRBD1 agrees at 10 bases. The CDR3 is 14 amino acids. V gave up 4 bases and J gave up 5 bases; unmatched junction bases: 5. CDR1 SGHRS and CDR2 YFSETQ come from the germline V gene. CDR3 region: CASSPGQGGYGYTF. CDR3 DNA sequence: TGCGCCAGCAGCCCCGGACAGGGGGGTTATGGCTACACCTTC.

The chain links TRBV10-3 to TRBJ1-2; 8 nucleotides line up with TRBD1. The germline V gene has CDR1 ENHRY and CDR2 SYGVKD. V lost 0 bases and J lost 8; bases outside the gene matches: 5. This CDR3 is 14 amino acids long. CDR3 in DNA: TGTGCCATCAGTGAGTCGGGACAGGTTAGGGGCTACACCTTC. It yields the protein CAISESGQVRGYTF.

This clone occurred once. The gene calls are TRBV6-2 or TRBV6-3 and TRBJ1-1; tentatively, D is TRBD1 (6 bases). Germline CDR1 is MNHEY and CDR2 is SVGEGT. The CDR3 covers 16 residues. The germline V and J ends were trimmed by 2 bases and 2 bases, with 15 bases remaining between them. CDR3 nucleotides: TGTGCCAGCAGTTACACTCTACCGGGACAAAACACTGAAGCTTTCTTT. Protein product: CASSYTLPGQNTEAFF.

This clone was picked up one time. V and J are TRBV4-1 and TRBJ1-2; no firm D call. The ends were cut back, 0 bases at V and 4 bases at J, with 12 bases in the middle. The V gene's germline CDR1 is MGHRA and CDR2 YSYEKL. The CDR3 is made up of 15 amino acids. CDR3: CASSQERYPGYGYTF. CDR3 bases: TGCGCCAGCAGCCAAGAGAGGTATCCAGGCTATGGCTACACCTTC.

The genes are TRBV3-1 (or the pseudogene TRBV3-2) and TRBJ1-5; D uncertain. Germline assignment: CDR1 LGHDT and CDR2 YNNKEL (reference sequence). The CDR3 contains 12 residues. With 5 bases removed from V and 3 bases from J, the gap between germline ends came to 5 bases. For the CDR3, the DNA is TGTGCCAGCAGCGCACTCAATCAGCCCCAGCATTTT. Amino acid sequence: CASSALNQPQHF.

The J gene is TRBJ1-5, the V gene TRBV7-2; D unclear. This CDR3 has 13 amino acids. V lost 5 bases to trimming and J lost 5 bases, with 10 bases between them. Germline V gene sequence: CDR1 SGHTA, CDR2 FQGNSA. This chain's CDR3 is CASSPDGDQPQHF. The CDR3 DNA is TGTGCCAGCAGCCCCGACGGGGATCAGCCCCAGCATTTT.

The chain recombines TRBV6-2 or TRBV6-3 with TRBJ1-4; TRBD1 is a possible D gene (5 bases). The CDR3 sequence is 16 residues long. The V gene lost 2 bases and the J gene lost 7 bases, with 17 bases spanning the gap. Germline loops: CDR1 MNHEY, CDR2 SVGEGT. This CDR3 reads CASSYLPGTGVEKLFF. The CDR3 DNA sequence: TGTGCCAGCAGTTACCTTCCAGGGACGGGGGTTGAAAAACTGTTTTTT.

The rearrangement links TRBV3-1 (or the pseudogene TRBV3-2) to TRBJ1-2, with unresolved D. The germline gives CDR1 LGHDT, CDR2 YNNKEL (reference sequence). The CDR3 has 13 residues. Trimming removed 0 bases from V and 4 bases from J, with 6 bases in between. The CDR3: CASSQDLTYGYTF. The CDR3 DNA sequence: TGTGCCAGCAGCCAAGATCTCACCTATGGCTACACCTTC.

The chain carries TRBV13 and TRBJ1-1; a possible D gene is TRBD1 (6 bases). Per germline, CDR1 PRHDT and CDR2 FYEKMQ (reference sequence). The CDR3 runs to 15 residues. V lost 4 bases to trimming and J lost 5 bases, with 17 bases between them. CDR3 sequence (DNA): TGTGCCAGCAGCTCAACAGGGTCGTGGGGGACTGAAGCTTTCTTT. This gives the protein CASSSTGSWGTEAFF.

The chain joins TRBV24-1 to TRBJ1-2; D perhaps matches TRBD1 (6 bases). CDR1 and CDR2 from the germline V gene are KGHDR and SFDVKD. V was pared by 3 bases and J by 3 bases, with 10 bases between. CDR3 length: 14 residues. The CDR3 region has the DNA TGTGCCACCAGTGATCAGGGACACGACTATGGCTACACCTTC. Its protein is CATSDQGHDYGYTF.

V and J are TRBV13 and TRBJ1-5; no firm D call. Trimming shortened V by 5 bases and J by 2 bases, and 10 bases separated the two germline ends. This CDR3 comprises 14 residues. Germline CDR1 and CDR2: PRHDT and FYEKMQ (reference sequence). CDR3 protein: CASSPGEGNQPQHF. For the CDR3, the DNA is TGTGCCAGCAGCCCTGGTGAAGGCAATCAGCCCCAGCATTTT. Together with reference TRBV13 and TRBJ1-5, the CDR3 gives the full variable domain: AAGVIQSPRHLIKEKRETATLKCYPIPRHDTVYWYQQGPGQDPQFLISFYEKMQSDKGSIPDRFSAQQFSDYHSELNMSSLELGDSALYFCASSPGEGNQPQHFGDGTRLSIL.

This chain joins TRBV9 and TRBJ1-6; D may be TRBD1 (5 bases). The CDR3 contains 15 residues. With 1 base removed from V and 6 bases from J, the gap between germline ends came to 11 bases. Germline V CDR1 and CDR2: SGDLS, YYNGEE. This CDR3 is CASSVQGGGNSPLHF. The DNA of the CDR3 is TGTGCCAGCAGCGTACAGGGTGGGGGTAATTCACCCCTCCACTTT.

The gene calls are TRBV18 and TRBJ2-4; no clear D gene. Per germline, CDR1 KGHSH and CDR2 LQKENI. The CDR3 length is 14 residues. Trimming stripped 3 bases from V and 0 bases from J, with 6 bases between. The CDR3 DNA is TGTGCCAGCTCACCTCATCCAGCCAAAAACATTCAGTACTTC. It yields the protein CASSPHPAKNIQYF.

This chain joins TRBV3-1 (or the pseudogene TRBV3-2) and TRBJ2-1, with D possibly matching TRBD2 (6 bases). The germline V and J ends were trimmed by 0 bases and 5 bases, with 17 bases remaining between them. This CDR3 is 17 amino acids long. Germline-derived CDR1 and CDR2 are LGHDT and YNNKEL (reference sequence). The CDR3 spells CASSQETPSGGDNEQFF. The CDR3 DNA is TGTGCCAGCAGCCAAGAAACGCCGTCAGGAGGGGACAATGAGCAGTTCTTC.

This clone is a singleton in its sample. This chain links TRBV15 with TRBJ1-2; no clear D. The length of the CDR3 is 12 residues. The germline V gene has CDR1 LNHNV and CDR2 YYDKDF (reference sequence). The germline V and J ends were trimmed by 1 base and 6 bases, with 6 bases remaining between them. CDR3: CATSRAGDGYTF. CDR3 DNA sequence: TGTGCCACCAGCAGAGCTGGCGATGGCTACACCTTC. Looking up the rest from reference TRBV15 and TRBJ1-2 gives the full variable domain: DAMVIQNPRYQVTQFGKPVTLSCSQTLNHNVMYWYQQKSSQAPKLLFHYYDKDFNNEADTPDNFQSRRPNTSFCFLDIRSPGLGDTAMYLCATSRAGDGYTFGSGTRLTVV.

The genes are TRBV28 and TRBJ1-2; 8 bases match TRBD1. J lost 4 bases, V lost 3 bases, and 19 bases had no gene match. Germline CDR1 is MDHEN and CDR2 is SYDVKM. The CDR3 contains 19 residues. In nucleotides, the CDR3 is TGTGCCAGCAGTTTTGCCCTGGGAGGGCAGGGGGCTCTCTTCTATGGCTACACCTTC. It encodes CASSFALGGQGALFYGYTF.